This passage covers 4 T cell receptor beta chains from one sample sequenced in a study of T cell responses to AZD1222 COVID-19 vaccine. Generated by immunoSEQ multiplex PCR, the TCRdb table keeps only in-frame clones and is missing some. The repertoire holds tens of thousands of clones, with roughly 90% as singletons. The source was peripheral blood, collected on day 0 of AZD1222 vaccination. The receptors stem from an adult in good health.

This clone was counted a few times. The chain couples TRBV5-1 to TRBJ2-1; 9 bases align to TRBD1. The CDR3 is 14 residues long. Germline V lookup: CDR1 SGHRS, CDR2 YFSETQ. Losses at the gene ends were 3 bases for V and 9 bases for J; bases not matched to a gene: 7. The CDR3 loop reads CASSYKLQGAEQFF. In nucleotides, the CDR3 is TGCGCCAGCAGCTATAAGTTACAGGGGGCTGAGCAGTTCTTC. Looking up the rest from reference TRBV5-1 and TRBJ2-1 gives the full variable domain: KAGVTQTPRYLIKTRGQQVTLSCSPISGHRSVSWYQQTPGQGLQFLFEYFSETQRNKGNFPGRFSGRQFSNSRSEMNVSTLELGDSALYLCASSYKLQGAEQFFGPGTRLTVL.

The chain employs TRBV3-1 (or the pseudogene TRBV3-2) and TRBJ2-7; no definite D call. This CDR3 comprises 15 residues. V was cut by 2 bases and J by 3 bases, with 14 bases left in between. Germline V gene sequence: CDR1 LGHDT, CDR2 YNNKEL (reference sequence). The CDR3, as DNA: TGTGCCAGCAGCCAAACCGGCGAACAGCACTACGAGCAGTACTTC. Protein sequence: CASSQTGEQHYEQYF.

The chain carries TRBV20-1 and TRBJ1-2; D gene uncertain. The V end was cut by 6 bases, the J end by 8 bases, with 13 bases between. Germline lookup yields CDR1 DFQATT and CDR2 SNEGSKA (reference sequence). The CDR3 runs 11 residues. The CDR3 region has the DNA TGCAGTGCCGGGGATAATCAAGGCTACACCTTC. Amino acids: CSAGDNQGYTF.

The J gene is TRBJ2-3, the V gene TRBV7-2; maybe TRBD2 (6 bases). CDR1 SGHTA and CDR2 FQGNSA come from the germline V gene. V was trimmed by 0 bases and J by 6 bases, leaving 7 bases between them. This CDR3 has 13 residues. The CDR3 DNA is TGTGCCAGCAGCTTAGCGCGGGACGATACGCAGTATTTT. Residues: CASSLARDDTQYF.